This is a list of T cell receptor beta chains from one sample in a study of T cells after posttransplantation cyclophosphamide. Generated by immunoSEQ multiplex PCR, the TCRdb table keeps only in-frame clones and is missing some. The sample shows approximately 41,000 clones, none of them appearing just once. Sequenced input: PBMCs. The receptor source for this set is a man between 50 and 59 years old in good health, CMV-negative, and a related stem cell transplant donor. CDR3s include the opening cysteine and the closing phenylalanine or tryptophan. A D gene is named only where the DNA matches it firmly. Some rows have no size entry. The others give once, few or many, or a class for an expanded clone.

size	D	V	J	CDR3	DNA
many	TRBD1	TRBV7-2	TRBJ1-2	CASSDRGEGYTF	TGTGCCAGCAGCGACAGGGGTGAGGGCTACACCTTC
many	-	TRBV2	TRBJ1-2	CASRNTYRVILNGYTF	TGTGCCAGCAGAAACACATACAGGGTAATTTTAAACGGCTACACCTTC
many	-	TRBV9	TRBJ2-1	CASSVALINPRGYNEQFF	TGTGCCAGCAGCGTAGCCCTAATCAATCCGAGAGGGTACAATGAGCAGTTCTTC
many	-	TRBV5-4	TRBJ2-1	CASSLEASHWDEQFF	TGTGCCAGCAGCTTGGAGGCTAGCCACTGGGATGAGCAGTTCTTC
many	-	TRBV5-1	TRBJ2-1	CASSLAYRGNEQFF	TGCGCCAGCAGCTTGGCCTATCGGGGAAATGAGCAGTTCTTC
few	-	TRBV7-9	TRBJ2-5	CASSLVPNQETQYF	TGTGCCAGCAGCTTAGTCCCAAACCAAGAGACCCAGTACTTC
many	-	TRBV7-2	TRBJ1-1	CASSPTVNTEAFF	TGTGCCAGCAGCCCTACAGTGAACACTGAAGCTTTCTTT
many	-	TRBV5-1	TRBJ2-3	CASSILGTDTQYF	TGCGCCAGCAGCATCCTCGGCACAGATACGCAGTATTTT
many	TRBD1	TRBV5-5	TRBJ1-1	CATNLATGTNTEAFF	TGTGCCACCAACCTCGCGACAGGGACGAACACTGAAGCTTTCTTT
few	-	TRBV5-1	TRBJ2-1	CASTYERNSYNEQFF	TGCGCCAGCACCTATGAGAGAAACTCCTACAATGAGCAGTTCTTC
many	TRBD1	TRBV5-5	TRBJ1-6	CASRGRTGLFNSPLHF	TGTGCCAGCAGGGGGAGGACAGGGTTATTCAATTCACCCCTCCACTTT
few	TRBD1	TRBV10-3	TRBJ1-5	CAIKGTGDQPQHF	TGTGCCATCAAAGGGACAGGGGATCAGCCCCAGCATTTC
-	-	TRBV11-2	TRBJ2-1	CASSFRAYNEQFF	TGTGCCAGCAGCTTTCGAGCGTACAATGAGCAGTTCTTC
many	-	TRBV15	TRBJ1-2	CVTWGEDGYTF	TGTGTCACGTGGGGGGAGGATGGCTACACCTTC
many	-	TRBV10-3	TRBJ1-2	CAISESTDLYGYTF	TGTGCCATCAGTGAGTCGACAGACCTCTATGGCTACACCTTC
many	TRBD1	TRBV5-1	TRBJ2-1	CASGGGQGRDEQFF	TGCGCCAGCGGCGGTGGACAGGGAAGGGATGAGCAGTTCTTC
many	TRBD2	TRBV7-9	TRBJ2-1	CASSLGLAAKGEQFF	TGTGCCAGCAGCTTAGGACTAGCAGCAAAAGGGGAGCAGTTCTTC
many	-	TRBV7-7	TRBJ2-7	CASSLGAPPLAYEQYF	TGTGCTAGCAGCTTAGGAGCCCCCCCGTTGGCCTACGAGCAGTACTTC
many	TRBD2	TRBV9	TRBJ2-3	CASSSGGRPDTQYF	TGTGCCAGCAGCTCGGGGGGGCGGCCAGATACGCAGTATTTT
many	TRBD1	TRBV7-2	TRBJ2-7	CASSGVGQGVPSYEQYF	TGTGCCAGCAGCGGTGTGGGACAGGGGGTACCTTCCTACGAGCAGTACTTC
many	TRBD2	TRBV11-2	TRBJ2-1	CASSLFIAGENEQFF	TGTGCCAGCAGCTTATTTATAGCGGGGGAAAATGAGCAGTTCTTC
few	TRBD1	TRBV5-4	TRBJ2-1	CASSFPMTGSSYNEQFF	TGTGCCAGCAGCTTCCCTATGACAGGGAGCTCCTACAATGAGCAGTTCTTC
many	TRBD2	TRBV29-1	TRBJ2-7	CSVDGTSGNYEQYF	TGCAGCGTTGATGGGACTAGCGGCAACTACGAGCAGTACTTC
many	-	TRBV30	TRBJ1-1	CAWSFGVLRANTEAFF	TGTGCCTGGAGTTTTGGCGTCCTCAGGGCGAACACTGAAGCTTTCTTT
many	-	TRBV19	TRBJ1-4	CASSPLRGADEKLFF	TGTGCCAGTAGTCCCCTTCGGGGGGCGGATGAAAAACTGTTTTTT
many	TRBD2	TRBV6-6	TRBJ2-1	CASSYSGGANEQFF	TGTGCCAGCAGTTACAGCGGGGGGGCGAATGAGCAGTTCTTC
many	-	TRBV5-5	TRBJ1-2	CASSSGQFYGYTF	TGTGCCAGCAGCTCCGGACAGTTTTATGGCTACACCTTC
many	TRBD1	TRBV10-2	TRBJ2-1	CASTTGQGTYKNEQFF	TGCGCCAGCACCACCGGACAGGGAACGTATAAGAATGAGCAGTTCTTC
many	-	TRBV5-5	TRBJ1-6	CASSLNSNYNSPLHF	TGTGCCAGCAGCTTGAACAGTAACTATAATTCACCCCTCCACTTT
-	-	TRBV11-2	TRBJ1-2	CASSLDNGRNYGYAF	TGTGCCAGCAGCTTAGATAACGGCAGAAACTATGGCTACGCCTTC
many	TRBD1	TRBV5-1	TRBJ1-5	CASSLSGGDGQPQHF	TGCGCCAGCAGCTTATCAGGGGGCGACGGTCAGCCCCAGCATTTT
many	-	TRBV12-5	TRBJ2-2	CASGSPPEYPTGELFF	TGTGCTAGTGGTTCGCCCCCCGAGTATCCGACCGGGGAGCTGTTTTTT
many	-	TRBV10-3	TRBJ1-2	CAISDQGMGYGYTF	TGTGCCATCAGTGATCAGGGAATGGGCTATGGCTACACCTTC
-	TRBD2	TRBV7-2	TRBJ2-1	CASSLLAGGGKDEQFF	TGTGCCAGCAGCTTACTGGCTGGCGGGGGAAAGGATGAGCAGTTCTTC
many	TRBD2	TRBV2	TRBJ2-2	CASKTSGRSHAGELFF	TGTGCCTCCAAGACTAGCGGGAGATCACACGCCGGGGAGCTGTTTTTT
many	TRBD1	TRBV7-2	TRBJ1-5	CASSSGQGRFNQPQHF	TGTGCCAGCAGCTCGGGACAGGGGAGGTTCAATCAGCCCCAGCATTTT
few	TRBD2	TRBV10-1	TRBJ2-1	CASQRERYNEQFF	TGCGCCAGCCAGCGGGAGAGATACAATGAGCAGTTCTTC
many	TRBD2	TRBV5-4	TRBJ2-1	CASSRTGTSQYNEQFF	TGTGCCAGCAGCCGGACCGGGACTAGTCAGTACAATGAGCAGTTCTTC
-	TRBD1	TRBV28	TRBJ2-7	CASSLPTGIQYEQYF	TGTGCCAGCAGTTTACCGACAGGGATTCAATACGAGCAGTACTTC
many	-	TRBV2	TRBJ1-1	CASSERQVTEAFF	TGTGCCAGCAGTGAAAGGCAGGTCACTGAAGCTTTCTTT
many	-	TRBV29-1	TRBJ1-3	CSAGEGGSSGNTIYF	TGCAGCGCCGGAGAGGGGGGGAGCTCTGGAAACACCATATATTTT
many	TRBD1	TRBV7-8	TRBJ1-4	CASSSDRDSNEKLFF	TGTGCCAGCAGCTCTGACCGGGACAGTAATGAAAAACTGTTTTTT
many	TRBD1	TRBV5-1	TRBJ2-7	CASSLRGTGLLEQYF	TGCGCCAGCAGCTTGAGGGGGACAGGATTACTCGAGCAGTACTTC
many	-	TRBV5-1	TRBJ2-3	CASGKGETTDTQYF	TGCGCCAGCGGAAAGGGGGAGACCACAGATACGCAGTATTTT
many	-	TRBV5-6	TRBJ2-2	CASSFRAGGELFF	TGTGCCAGCAGCTTCCGGGCGGGAGGGGAGCTGTTTTTT
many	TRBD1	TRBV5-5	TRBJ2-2	CASSFWTGPGELFF	TGTGCCAGCAGCTTCTGGACAGGGCCCGGGGAGCTGTTTTTT
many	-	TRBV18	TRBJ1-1	CASSPVGGHYTEAFF	TGTGCCAGCTCACCAGTGGGAGGGCACTACACTGAAGCTTTCTTT